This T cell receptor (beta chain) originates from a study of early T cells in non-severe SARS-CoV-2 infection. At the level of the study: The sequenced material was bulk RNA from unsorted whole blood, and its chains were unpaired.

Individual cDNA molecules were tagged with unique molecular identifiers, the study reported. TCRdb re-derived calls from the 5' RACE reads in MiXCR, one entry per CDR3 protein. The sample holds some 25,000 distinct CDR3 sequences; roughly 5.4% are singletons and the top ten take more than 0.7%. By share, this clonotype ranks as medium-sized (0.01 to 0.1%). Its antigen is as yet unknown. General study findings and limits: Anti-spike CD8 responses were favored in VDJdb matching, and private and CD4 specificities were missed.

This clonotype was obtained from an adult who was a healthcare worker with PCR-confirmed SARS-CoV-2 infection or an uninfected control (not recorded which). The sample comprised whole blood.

The CDR3, as DNA: TGTGCCATCAGTGAGGGGCTAGCGGGAGCTGGCACAGATACGCAGTATTTT. It translates to CAISEGLAGAGTDTQYF. The chain employs TRBV10-3 and TRBJ2-3; 10 nucleotides match TRBD2. Trimming removed 2 bases from V and 1 base from J; junction bases left unmatched: 6. The length of the CDR3 is 17 residues. The germline V gene has CDR1 ENHRY and CDR2 SYGVKD.